The T cell receptor (beta chain) under discussion was sequenced for a study of cytomegalovirus exposure and HLA in healthy donors (dated by TCRdb to 2017 to 2019). The study in broad terms: An earlier analysis of roughly 500 of the donors reported over 250 Gb of sequence data and around 120 million unique TCR beta sequences obtained from roughly 170 million T cells. Rather than drawing on any new phenotypic data, the later analysis identified candidate immune exposures from TCR beta sequences and the way those sequences occurred across donors. Besides the first cohort of 500 to 700 subjects, a separate validation cohort made up of 90 to 150 different subjects was used. Using immunosequencing, the study profiled T cell repertoires from 550 to 750 subjects and related those repertoires to cytomegalovirus serostatus. A later genetic analysis used genome-wide SNP genotypes for 398 of the 666 donors, treating that subset as a discovery cohort. Among around 400 genotyped donors of the cohort, an average of approximately 240,000 unique TCR beta nucleotide sequences was sequenced per donor, of which approximately 18% were non-productive. Typing coverage varied by locus: roughly 629-640 donors for A, B, C, DRB1 and DQB1; approximately 500 for DQA1; approximately 610 for DPA1; about 450 for DPB1. The study was designed to test whether signatures of past pathogen exposure could be identified by cataloging public T cell receptors. An early release covering roughly 580 HLA-typed donors comprised about 300 gigabases of sequencing data and 85 million to 100 million unique TCR sequences. High-throughput TCR immunosequencing, statistical association of individual TCRs with disease status, and machine learning were combined to predict cytomegalovirus infection status. The genetic ancestry cluster associated with self-reported Caucasian donors included 80% to 90% of the 398 genotyped donors. To decide whether each TCR beta V gene segment behaved as functional or pseudogenic, an earlier analysis of fewer than 750 of the donors relied on high-throughput TCR beta sequencing. In a later analysis, previously published TCR beta repertoires from 550 to 750 donors were re-analyzed and high-resolution HLA genotyping was added so that TCR occurrence patterns could be studied. All discovery cohort repertoires had been generated on a single sequencing platform. Donor age, sex, ethnicity and CMV serostatus were compiled together with the repertoire data. Four or five DR-DQ haplotypes were treated as single units for association and clustering because of strong linkage in the cohort. Class I and class II HLA loci were covered by the typing at four-digit resolution.

Unmatched junction bases come to 2, with V trimmed by 6 bases and J by 3 bases. As encoded in the germline V gene, CDR1 is SGHRS while CDR2 is YFSETQ. The CDR3 covers 14 residues, taking in both the cysteine and the phenylalanine. Of all the DNA, just the CDR3 is kept, 42 bases in frame from base 1. On this clone itself: The specificity of this receptor is unknown. Base qualities were left out, and no much larger clone turns up one base away.

To prepare the library, the immunoSEQ multiplex PCR assay was applied. For the multiplex PCR, a mixture combining 60 forward primers for TCR Vbeta segments and 13 reverse primers for TCR Jbeta segments was used. The CDR3 region of rearranged TCR beta genes was amplified from genomic DNA by a multiplex PCR assay. The amplified TCR beta libraries were sequenced on the Illumina HiSeq System as 87-base-pair reads. Turning to the authors' computational methods: A later analysis tallied tens of millions of unique TCR beta chains across the 650 to 750 repertoires, and approximately 9.9 million of those chains were shared by two or more donors. To remove PCR and sequencing errors, raw reads were error-corrected and collapsed into unique sequences using a nearest-neighbor algorithm that merged closely related sequences. Alignment of CDR3 sequences to IMGT reference sequences was used to assign V, D and J gene segments. For a sequence to be retained, at least a six-nucleotide match to both a V gene segment and a J gene segment was required. Rearrangements were called productive when the CDR3 lacked stop codons and stayed in frame with V and J; all others were non-productive. CDR3 was defined according to IMGT convention as the region running from the second conserved V-encoded cysteine to the conserved J-encoded phenylalanine. The earlier analysis of roughly 590 of the donors excluded sequences that lacked an unambiguous match to a single V gene segment. In an earlier analysis of 587 of the donors, a V segment was called functional when productive rearrangements were above 56.7%, and segregating when the standard deviation between donors exceeded 5%. To diagnose cytomegalovirus status from the catalog of TCR beta chain sequences, a statistical classification framework was built. In a later analysis, V and J genes were assigned by comparing TCR nucleotide sequences against IMGT/GENE-DB human TR gene sequences. The TCRdist pipeline was used in a later analysis to assign CDR3 sequences and most-parsimonious VDJ recombination scenarios. In a later analysis, each TCR beta chain was defined by its CDR3 amino acid sequence together with its V-gene family, and reads lacking a unique V-gene family were excluded. As a way to deal with suspected cross-contamination and a sequencing artifact, a later analysis dropped 640 or so nucleotide sequences that were highly shared and had low generation probability. A later analysis calculated a clonal expansion index for each public chain from normalized within-repertoire ranks of inferred template counts. In a later analysis, generation probabilities were computed with a VDJ recombination model fitted to out-of-frame rearrangements, and the resulting probabilities were checked against IGoR. Hypergeometric tests were used in a later analysis to score TCR-TCR, TCR-HLA and TCR-CMV co-occurrence, with a repertoire-size bias correction applied to the TCR pairs. To estimate false discovery rates, a later analysis permuted the HLA or CMV assignments 20 times. In a later analysis, co-occurring TCRs were grouped using DBSCAN, and TCRdist sequence similarity was added for clustering within HLA-allele-positive subsets. Repertoires with fewer than 30,000 or more than 120,000 public chains, plus five repertoires with anomalous nucleotide sharing, were excluded from co-occurrence clustering. Held by TCRdb, this immuneACCESS table contains in-frame sequences only and omits some clones. Under half of the omission traces to an unresolved V gene where checked; the cause of the rest is unknown. The D gene and trimming were derived from the DNA, and the V and J assignments and clone size from that table. The sample profile shows under 95,000 clones; 55% to 75% of them were found once. The ten largest clones capture around 10% of the sample.

General study outcomes and caveats: In vitro tests confirmed that a few of the cytomegalovirus-associated TCR beta chains recognize cytomegalovirus antigens. Specific HLA alleles were associated with 15,000 to 20,000 TCR beta sequences at a false discovery rate of 0.05 in a later analysis. Roughly uniform sequencing depth across donors was assumed in presence/absence analyses, although this assumption may not hold. A further reported finding was that TCR beta sequences accurately predicted the HLA-A and HLA-B alleles for most subjects in the first cohort. A later analysis found that TCR association rates varied across HLA loci, with DRB1 alleles showing the most associated TCRs and HLA-C alleles the fewest. Linkage disequilibrium might explain the correlated functional status among segregating V segments, but an unknown experimental factor could not be excluded. Most TCR sequences were observed very rarely across donors, whereas some public TCRs were present in many individuals. The study listed 164 TCR beta chains as associated with cytomegalovirus. Broadly in line with IMGT annotations, most TCR beta V segments showed up in productive rearrangements about 87% or about 30% of the time in an earlier analysis of some 590 of the donors. The authors suggested that the approach could potentially be generalized to other disease states and immunological phenotypes. The classifier was reported to diagnose cytomegalovirus status with high specificity and sensitivity in both the original cohort and the validation cohort. A group of highly shared sequence variants was considered likely to be a technical artifact of the sequencing pipeline. According to a later analysis, most CMV-associated TCR beta chains appeared to be HLA-restricted, and the HLA associations seemed to be driven largely by CMV exposure. In a later analysis, several top co-occurrence clusters were reported to appear linked to parvovirus B19, influenza, CMV and Epstein-Barr virus. The earlier analysis of around 600 of the donors excluded some 15 rarely observed V segments, including chromosome 9 orphons, because counts were too low. Some IMGT-functional V segments, including TRBV6-2 and TRBV6-3, could not be distinguished by the 87-base-pair reads and were therefore excluded. Compared with equally common non-associated chains, HLA-associated TCR beta chains in a later analysis were more clonally expanded and had lower generation probabilities. In a later genetic analysis, fewer N-insertions in productive TCRs were reported among donors in an Asian-associated ancestry cluster than the 666-donor mean. The cohort was sequenced for TCR beta chains only, and without alpha or paired-chain data the features that could be detected were limited. In a later genetic analysis, a missense DCLRE1C variant was associated with V-gene and J-gene trimming of TCR beta chains, and the association was replicated in an independent cohort. HLA typing was unavailable for some donors at each locus, so association tests used only the typed subset. CMV serostatus was the only immune exposure information available for the cohort. Assigning TCR associations to individual alleles was difficult when HLA alleles, especially DR and DQ, strongly co-occurred.

The cohort comprised more than 550 healthy bone marrow donors. At the time of sampling, every cohort member was nominally healthy, though immune exposures that went unrecorded were likely present. The donor was CMV seropositive and was included in the group of 270 or so seropositive cohort members. Each donor provided a peripheral blood sample, and peripheral blood mononuclear cells were used for TCR beta sequencing. Genomic DNA extraction from the blood cell samples was performed with the Qiagen DNeasy Blood Extraction Kit. The sequence was obtained from a woman aged 35 to 49 in good health and CMV-seropositive. Recombination linked TRBV5-1 to TRBJ2-3, with 12 bases in between that match TRBD2. The material sequenced was PBMCs. The DNA sequence reads TGCGCCAGCACCGGGACTAGCGGGACAGATACGCAGTATTTT. Its translation is CASTGTSGTDTQYF. With the rest looked up from the reference TRBV5-1 and TRBJ2-3 genes rather than sequenced, the full variable domain is KAGVTQTPRYLIKTRGQQVTLSCSPISGHRSVSWYQQTPGQGLQFLFEYFSETQRNKGNFPGRFSGRQFSNSRSEMNVSTLELGDSALYLCASTGTSGTDTQYFGPGTRLTVL.